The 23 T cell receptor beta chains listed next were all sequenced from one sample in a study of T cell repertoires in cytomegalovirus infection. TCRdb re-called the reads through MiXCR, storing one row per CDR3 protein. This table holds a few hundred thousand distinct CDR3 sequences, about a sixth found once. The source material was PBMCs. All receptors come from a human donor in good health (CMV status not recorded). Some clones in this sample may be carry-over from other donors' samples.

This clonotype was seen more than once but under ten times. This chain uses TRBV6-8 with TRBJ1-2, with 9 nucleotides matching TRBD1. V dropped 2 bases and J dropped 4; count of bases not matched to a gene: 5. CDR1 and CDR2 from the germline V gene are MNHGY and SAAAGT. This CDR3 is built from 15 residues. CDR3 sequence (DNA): TGTGCCAGCAGTTACAGGGGACAGGGCAGCTATGGCTACACCTTC. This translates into CASSYRGQGSYGYTF.

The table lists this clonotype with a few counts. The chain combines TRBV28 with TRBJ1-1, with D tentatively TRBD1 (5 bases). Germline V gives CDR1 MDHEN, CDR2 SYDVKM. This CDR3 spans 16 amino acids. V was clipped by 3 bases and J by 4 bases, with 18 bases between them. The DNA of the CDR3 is TGTGCCAGCAGTTTTGAGGATTTAGGGGTCGGCACTGAAGCTTTCTTT. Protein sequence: CASSFEDLGVGTEAFF.

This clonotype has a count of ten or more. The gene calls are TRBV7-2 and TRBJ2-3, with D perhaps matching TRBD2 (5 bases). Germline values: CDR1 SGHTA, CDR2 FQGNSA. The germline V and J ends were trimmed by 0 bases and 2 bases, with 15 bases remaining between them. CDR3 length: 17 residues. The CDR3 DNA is TGTGCCAGCAGCTTAGCAGATGATAACGGGATCACAGATACGCAGTATTTT. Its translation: CASSLADDNGITDTQYF.

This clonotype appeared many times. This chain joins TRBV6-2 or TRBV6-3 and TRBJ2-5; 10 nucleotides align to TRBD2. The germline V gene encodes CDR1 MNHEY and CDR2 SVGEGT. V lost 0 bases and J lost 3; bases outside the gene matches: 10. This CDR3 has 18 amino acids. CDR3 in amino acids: CASSYSAGPLAGEETQYF. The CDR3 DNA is TGTGCCAGCAGTTACTCTGCCGGCCCCCTAGCGGGAGAAGAGACCCAGTACTTC.

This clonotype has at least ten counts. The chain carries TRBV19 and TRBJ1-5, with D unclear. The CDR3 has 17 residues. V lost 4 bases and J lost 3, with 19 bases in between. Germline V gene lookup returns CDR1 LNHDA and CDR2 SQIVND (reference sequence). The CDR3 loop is CASSTSREIYDNQPQHF. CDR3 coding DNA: TGTGCCAGTAGTACAAGTCGGGAGATATACGACAATCAGCCCCAGCATTTT.

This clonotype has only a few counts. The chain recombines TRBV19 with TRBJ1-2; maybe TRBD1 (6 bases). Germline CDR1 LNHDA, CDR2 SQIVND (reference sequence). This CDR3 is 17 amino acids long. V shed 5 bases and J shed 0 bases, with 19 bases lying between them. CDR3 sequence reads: CASSHPTGTRTNYGYTF. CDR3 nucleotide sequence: TGTGCCAGTAGTCATCCCACCGGGACAAGAACTAACTATGGCTACACCTTC.

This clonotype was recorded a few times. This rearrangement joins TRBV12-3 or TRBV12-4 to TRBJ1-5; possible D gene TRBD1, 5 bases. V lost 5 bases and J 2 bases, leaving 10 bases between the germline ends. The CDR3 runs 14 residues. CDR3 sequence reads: CASSGGLGNQPQHF. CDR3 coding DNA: TGTGCCAGCAGTGGGGGGTTGGGCAATCAGCCCCAGCATTTT.

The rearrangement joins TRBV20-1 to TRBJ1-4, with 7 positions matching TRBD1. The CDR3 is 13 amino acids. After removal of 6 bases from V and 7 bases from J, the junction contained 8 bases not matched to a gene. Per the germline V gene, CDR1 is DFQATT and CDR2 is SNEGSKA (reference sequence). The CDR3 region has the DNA TGCAGTGCACAACAGGGGATACGTGAAAAACTGTTTTTT. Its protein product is CSAQQGIREKLFF.

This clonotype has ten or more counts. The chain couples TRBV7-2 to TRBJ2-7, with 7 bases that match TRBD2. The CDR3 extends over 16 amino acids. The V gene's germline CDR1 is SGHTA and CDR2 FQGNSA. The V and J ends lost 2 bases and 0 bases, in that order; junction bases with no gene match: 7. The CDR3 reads CASSLISGGSSYEQYF. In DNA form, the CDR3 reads TGTGCCAGCAGCTTAATATCGGGCGGGAGCTCCTACGAGCAGTACTTC.

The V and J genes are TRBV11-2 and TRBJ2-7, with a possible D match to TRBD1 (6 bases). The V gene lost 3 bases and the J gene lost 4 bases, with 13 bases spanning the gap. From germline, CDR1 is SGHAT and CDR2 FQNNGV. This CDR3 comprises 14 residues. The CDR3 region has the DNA TGTGCCAGCAGCTTGTCACAGGGTGAATACGAGCAGTACTTC. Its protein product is CASSLSQGEYEQYF.

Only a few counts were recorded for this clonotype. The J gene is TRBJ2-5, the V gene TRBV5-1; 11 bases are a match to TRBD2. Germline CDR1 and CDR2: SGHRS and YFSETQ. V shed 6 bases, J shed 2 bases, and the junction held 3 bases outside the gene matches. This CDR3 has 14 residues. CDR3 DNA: TGCGCCAGCAAAGTAGCGGGGGGGCAAGAGACCCAGTACTTC. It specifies CASKVAGGQETQYF. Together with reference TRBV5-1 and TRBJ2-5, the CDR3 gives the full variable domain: KAGVTQTPRYLIKTRGQQVTLSCSPISGHRSVSWYQQTPGQGLQFLFEYFSETQRNKGNFPGRFSGRQFSNSRSEMNVSTLELGDSALYLCASKVAGGQETQYFGPGTRLLVL.

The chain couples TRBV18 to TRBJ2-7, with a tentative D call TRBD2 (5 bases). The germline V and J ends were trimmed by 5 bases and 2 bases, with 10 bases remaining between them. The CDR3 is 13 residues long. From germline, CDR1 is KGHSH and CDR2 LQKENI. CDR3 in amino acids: CASSSGSTYEQYF. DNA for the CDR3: TGTGCCAGCTCATCGGGGTCTACCTACGAGCAGTACTTC.

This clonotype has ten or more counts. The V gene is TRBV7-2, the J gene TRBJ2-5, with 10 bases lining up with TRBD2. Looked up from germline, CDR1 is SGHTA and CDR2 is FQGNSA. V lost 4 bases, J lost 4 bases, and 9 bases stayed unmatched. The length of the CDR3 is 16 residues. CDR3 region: CASSSSGRAVSETQYF. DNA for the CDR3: TGTGCCAGCAGCTCTAGCGGGAGAGCTGTGTCAGAGACCCAGTACTTC.

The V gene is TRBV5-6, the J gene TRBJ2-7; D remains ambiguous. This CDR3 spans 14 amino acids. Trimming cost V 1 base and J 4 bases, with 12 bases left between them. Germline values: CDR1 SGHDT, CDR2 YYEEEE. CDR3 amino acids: CASSLQSSWYEQYF. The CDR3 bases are TGTGCCAGCAGCTTGCAGTCTAGTTGGTACGAGCAGTACTTC.

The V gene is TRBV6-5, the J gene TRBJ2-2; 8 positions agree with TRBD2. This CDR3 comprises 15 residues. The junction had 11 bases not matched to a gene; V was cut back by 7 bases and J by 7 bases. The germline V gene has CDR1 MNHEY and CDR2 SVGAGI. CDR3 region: CASILPGLAGGELFF. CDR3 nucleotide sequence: TGTGCCAGCATTCTACCCGGACTAGCCGGCGGGGAGCTGTTTTTT.

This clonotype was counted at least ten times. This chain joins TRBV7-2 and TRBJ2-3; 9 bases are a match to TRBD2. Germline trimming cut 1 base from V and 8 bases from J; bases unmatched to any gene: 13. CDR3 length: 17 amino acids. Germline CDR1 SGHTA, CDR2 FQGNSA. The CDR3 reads CASSLVVSGSAMGTQYF. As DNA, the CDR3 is TGTGCCAGCAGCTTAGTTGTTAGCGGGAGTGCCATGGGTACGCAGTATTTT.

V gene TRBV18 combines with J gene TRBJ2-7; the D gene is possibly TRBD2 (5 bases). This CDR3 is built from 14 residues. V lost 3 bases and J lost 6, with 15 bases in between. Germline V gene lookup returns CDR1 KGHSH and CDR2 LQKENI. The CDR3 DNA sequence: TGTGCCAGCTCACCGGCGGGTCCTTCGGGCGAGCAGTACTTC. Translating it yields CASSPAGPSGEQYF.

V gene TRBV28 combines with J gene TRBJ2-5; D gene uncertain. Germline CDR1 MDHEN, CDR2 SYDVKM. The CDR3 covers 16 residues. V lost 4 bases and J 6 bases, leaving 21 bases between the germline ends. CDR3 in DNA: TGTGCCAGCAGTTCGCCGACGGATCAACTGTTACAGACCCAGTACTTC. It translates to CASSSPTDQLLQTQYF.

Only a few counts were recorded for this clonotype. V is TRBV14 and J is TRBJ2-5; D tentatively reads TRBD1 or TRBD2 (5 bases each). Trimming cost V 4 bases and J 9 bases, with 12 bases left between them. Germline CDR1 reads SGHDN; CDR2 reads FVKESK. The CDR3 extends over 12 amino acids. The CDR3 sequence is CASSPQLGAQYF. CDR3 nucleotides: TGTGCCAGCAGCCCACAGTTGGGGGCCCAGTACTTC.

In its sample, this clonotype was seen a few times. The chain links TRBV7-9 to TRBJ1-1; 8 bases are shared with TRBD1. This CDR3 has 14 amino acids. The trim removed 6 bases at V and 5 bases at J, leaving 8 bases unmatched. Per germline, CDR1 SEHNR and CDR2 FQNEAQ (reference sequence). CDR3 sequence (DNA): TGTGCCAGCAGGGCCGGGACAGGTCGGACTGAAGCTTTCTTT. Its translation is CASRAGTGRTEAFF.

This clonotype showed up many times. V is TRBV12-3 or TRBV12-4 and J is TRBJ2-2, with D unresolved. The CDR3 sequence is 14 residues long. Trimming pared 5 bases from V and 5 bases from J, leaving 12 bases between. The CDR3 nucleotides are TGTGCCAGCAGTCTAGGGTTGGGGACCGGGGAGCTGTTTTTT. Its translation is CASSLGLGTGELFF.

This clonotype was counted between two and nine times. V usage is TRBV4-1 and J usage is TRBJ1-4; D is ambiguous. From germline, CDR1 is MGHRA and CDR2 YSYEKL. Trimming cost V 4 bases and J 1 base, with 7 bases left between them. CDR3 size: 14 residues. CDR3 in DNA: TGCGCCAGCAGCCTCGGGGTAACTAATGAAAAACTGTTTTTT. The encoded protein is CASSLGVTNEKLFF.

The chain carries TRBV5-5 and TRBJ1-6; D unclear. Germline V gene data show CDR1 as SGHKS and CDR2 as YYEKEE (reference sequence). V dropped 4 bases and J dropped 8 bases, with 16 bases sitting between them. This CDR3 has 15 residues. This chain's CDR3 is CASSAGPRRDSPLHF. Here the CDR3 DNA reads TGTGCCAGCAGCGCCGGACCTAGGCGGGATTCACCCCTCCACTTT.